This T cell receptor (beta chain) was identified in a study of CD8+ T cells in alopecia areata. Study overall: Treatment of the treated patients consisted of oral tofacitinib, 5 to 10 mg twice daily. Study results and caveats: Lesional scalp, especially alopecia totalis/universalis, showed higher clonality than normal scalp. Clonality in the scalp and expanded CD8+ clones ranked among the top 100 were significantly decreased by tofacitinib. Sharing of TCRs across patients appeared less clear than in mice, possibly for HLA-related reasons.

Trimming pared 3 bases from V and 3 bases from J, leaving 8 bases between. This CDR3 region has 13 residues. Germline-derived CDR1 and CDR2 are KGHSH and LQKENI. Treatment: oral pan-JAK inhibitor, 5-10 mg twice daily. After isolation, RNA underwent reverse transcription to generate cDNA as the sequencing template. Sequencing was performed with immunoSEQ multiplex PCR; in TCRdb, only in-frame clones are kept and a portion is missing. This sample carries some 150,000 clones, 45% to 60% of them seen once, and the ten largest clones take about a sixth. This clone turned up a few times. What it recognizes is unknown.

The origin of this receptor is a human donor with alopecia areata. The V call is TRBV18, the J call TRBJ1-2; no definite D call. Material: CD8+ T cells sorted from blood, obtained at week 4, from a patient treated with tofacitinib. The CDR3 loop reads CASSPDRYYGYTF. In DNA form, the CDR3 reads TGTGCCAGCTCACCGGACCGATACTATGGCTACACCTTC. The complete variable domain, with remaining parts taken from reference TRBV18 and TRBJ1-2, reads NAGVMQNPRHLVRRRGQEARLRCSPMKGHSHVYWYRQLPEEGLKFMVYLQKENIIDESGMPKERFSAEFPKEGPSILRIQQVVRGDSAAYFCASSPDRYYGYTFGSGTRLTVV.